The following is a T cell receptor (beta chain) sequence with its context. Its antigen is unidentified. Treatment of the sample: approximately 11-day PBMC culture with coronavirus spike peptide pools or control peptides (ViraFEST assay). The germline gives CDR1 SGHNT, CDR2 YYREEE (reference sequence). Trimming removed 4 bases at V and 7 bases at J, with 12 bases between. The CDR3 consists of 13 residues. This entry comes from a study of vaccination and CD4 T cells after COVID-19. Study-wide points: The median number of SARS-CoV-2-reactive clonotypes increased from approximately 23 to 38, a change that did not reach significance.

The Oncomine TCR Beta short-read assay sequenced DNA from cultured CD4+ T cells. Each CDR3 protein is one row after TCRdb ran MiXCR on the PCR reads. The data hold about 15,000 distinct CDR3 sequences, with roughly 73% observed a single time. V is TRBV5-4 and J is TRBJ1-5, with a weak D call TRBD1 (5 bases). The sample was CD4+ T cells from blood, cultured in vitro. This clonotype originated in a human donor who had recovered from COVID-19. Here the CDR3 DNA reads TGTGCCAGCAGCATCGGTAGGGGACAGCCCCAGCATTTT. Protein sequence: CASSIGRGQPQHF. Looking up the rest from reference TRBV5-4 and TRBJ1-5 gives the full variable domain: ETGVTQSPTHLIKTRGQQVTLRCSSQSGHNTVSWYQQALGQGPQFIFQYYREEENGRGNFPPRFSGLQFPNYSSELNVNALELDDSALYLCASSIGRGQPQHFGDGTRLSIL.